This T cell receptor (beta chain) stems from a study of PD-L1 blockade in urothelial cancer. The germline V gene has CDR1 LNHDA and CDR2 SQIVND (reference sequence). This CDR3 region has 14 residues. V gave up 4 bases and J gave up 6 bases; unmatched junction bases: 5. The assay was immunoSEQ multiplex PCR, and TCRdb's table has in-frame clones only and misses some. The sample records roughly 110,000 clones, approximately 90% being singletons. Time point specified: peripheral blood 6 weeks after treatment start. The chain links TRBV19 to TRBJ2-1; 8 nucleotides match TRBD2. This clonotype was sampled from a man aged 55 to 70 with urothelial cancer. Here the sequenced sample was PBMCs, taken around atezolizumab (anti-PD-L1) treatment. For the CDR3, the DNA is TGTGCCAGTAGTAAAAAGCGGGAGATCAATGAGCAGTTCTTC. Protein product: CASSKKREINEQFF.